This T cell receptor beta chain is drawn from a study of blood T cell repertoires in COVID-19. About the research overall: Sources were T cells, B-cell-depleted T cells, or PBMCs; the material itself was cDNA or gDNA.

V was pared by 7 bases and J by 8 bases, with 11 bases between. Per germline, CDR1 MDHEN and CDR2 SYDVKM. The CDR3 spans 11 residues. Sequenced by immunoSEQ multiplex PCR; TCRdb stores in-frame clones only, minus some. The repertoire includes almost 250,000 clones, about 89% of them detected once, and 4.1% sits in the top ten. Researchers sorted participants into cohorts using their self-reported clinical history. The chain is built from TRBV28 and TRBJ1-1, with D possibly TRBD1 on 6 matching bases. The sequence was obtained from a woman in her 30s who had recovered from COVID-19. The sequenced material came from PBMCs or T cells enriched from blood (not recorded which). In DNA, the CDR3 is TGTGCCAGCACCATAAGGGGGGAAGCTTTCTTT. This sequence encodes CASTIRGEAFF.